The subject of this entry is one TCR beta chain. No antigen is known for it. The sample originates from a study of CD8+ T cells in alopecia areata. Extracted RNA was reverse transcribed into cDNA, the sequencing template. TCRdb's table, derived via immunoSEQ multiplex PCR, lists solely in-frame clones and lacks some. The table lists under 250,000 clones, approximately 57% of them singletons. Study observations and caveats: Relative to normal scalp, lesional scalp, especially alopecia totalis/universalis, showed higher clonality.

Treatment reported: oral pan-JAK inhibitor, 5-10 mg twice daily. This TCR was sampled from a human donor with alopecia areata. Sequencing was performed on CD4+ T cells sorted from blood, taken at week 4, from a patient treated with tofacitinib.

The CDR3 region has the DNA TGTGCCAGCAAATTTGGGACTAGCGGATACGAGCAGTACTTC. This codes for CASKFGTSGYEQYF. The V gene is TRBV7-2, the J gene TRBJ2-7; 11 bases line up with TRBD2. The germline gives CDR1 SGHTA, CDR2 FQGNSA. The CDR3 has 14 amino acids. The V and J ends lost 7 bases and 4 bases, in that order; junction bases with no gene match: 6.